The next 14 T cell receptor beta chains were all read from a single sample in a study of blood T cells in healthy people across ages (dated by TCRdb to 2013 to 2016). Receptor amplification or capture employed 5' RACE. The data were produced on an Illumina HiSeq 2500. A second PCR of roughly 7 to 11 cycles was performed with a sample-barcoded 5' primer and a J-beta primer mix. TCRdb cleaned the public reads at Q25 with fastp, built clones with MiXCR and kept in-frame beta chains. CDR3 protein duplicates are merged, each entry listing the most common genes and DNA. A total of 750,000 to 850,000 distinct CDR3 sequences appear in this sample, 20% to 25% of them only once. The top ten clonotypes cover 3% to 4.5% of the sample. The same sample was also studied in work on T cells of mothers and their children.

The sample consisted of blood. The origin of the receptors is a boy aged 5-17 years in good health.

The chain uses TRBV27 and TRBJ2-1; D unresolved. CDR3 length: 12 amino acids. Germline V gene sequence: CDR1 MNHEY, CDR2 SMNVEV (reference sequence). V lost 4 bases and J lost 7, with 8 bases in between. The CDR3 reads CASSSVWNEQFF. The CDR3 DNA reads TGTGCCAGCAGTTCCGTATGGAATGAGCAGTTCTTC.

The chain has TRBV29-1 and TRBJ2-7, with a tentative D call TRBD2 (5 bases). V was clipped by 7 bases and J by 1 base, with 17 bases between them. The CDR3 loop spans 14 amino acids. The V gene's germline CDR1 is SQVTM and CDR2 ANQGSEA. In nucleotides, the CDR3 is TGCAGCGCCTCGGACGGGATACCTTCCTACGAGCAGTACTTC. This sequence encodes CSASDGIPSYEQYF.

Regarding this clonotype: A much more abundant neighbour one base away suggests this may be a read error. The CDR3 region has the DNA TGTGCCAGCAGCCCTAGCGGGAACTCCTACAATGAGCAGTTCTTC. The encoded protein is CASSPSGNSYNEQFF. The chain employs TRBV7-6 and TRBJ2-1, with TRBD2 matching 9 bases. The CDR3 has 15 residues. With 5 bases clipped from V and 0 bases from J, the junction kept 2 bases outside the gene matches. The germline V gene has CDR1 SGHVS and CDR2 FNYEAQ.

This clonotype was detected only a few times. The V gene is TRBV3-1, the J gene TRBJ2-5; TRBD2 matches at 10 bases. Trimming removed 4 bases from V and 5 bases from J; junction bases left unmatched: 10. The CDR3 is made up of 16 amino acids. CDR1 and CDR2 from the germline V gene are LGHDT and YNNKEL (reference sequence). Written as DNA, the CDR3 is TGTGCCAGCAGCCTCAGCGGGAGGGCCCGTGGGGAGACCCAGTACTTC. It codes for CASSLSGRARGETQYF.

In DNA, the CDR3 is TGCGCCAGCAGCTTGGAGAGGTCAAACAATGAGCAGTTCTTC. It encodes CASSLERSNNEQFF. The V call is TRBV5-1, the J call TRBJ2-1, with D uncertain. The CDR3 contains 14 residues. V lost 0 bases to trimming and J lost 5 bases, with 9 bases between them. Germline loops: CDR1 SGHRS, CDR2 YFSETQ.

The table lists this clonotype with a few counts. CDR3 sequence (DNA): TGCGCCAGCAGCCAAGAGGCGGGCTACGAGCAGTACTTC. Encoded protein: CASSQEAGYEQYF. The chain has TRBV4-3 and TRBJ2-7, with D maybe TRBD2 (5 bases). CDR3 length equals 13 residues. The germline CDR1 and CDR2 sequences are LGHNA and YSLEER. V was shortened by 0 bases and J by 3 bases, with 6 bases between the two germline ends.

This chain connects TRBV4-3 to TRBJ2-7; D may be TRBD1 or TRBD2 (9 bases each). Trimming removed 0 bases at V and 2 bases at J, with 23 bases between. The CDR3 contains 19 residues. Germline CDR1 is LGHNA and CDR2 is YSLEER. Written as DNA, the CDR3 is TGCGCCAGCAGCCAAGATGGGGGACAGGGACTAGCTCTTACCTACGAGCAGTACTTC. It codes for CASSQDGGQGLALTYEQYF.

The chain recombines TRBV20-1 with TRBJ1-1; no clear D. Germline assignment: CDR1 DFQATT and CDR2 SNEGSKA (reference sequence). Trimming took 0 bases from V and 3 from J, leaving 8 bases between them. The CDR3 has 13 residues. In DNA, the CDR3 is TGCAGTGCTAGAGATATCCGAGACACTGAAGCTTTCTTT. It translates to CSARDIRDTEAFF.

Regarding this clonotype: A much larger clone is a single base away; this may be a read error. The rearrangement uses TRBV6-1 and TRBJ2-5; D perhaps matches TRBD2 (5 bases). The J call may be in error: the DNA end matches TRBJ2-7 better. The CDR3 spans 12 residues. The V gene's germline CDR1 is MNHNS and CDR2 SASEGT. The CDR3 loop reads CASNGDSYEQYF. The CDR3 DNA sequence: TGTGCCAGCAACGGGGACTCCTACGAGCAGTACTTC.

The chain carries TRBV29-1 and TRBJ2-3; no clear D. The length of the CDR3 is 11 residues. The germline V gene has CDR1 SQVTM and CDR2 ANQGSEA. CDR3 amino acids: CNTRTRDTQYF. CDR3 nucleotide sequence: TGCAACACCAGGACCAGAGATACGCAGTATTTT.

A few counts support this clonotype. The chain has TRBV4-3 and TRBJ1-5; 8 nucleotides line up with TRBD1. Germline-derived CDR1 and CDR2 are LGHNA and YSLEER. Trimming took 0 bases from V and 4 from J; bases not matched to a gene: 2. This CDR3 region has 15 residues. CDR3 protein: CASSQDYRGNQPQHF. The CDR3 DNA sequence: TGCGCCAGCAGCCAAGATTACAGGGGGAATCAGCCCCAGCATTTT.

The V gene is TRBV5-6, the J gene TRBJ2-3, with TRBD2 identical over 7 bases. The germline gives CDR1 SGHDT, CDR2 YYEEEE. The CDR3 runs 16 residues. Unmatched junction bases numbered 6, after V lost 2 bases and J lost 0 bases. CDR3 amino acids: CASSFYLTSSTDTQYF. CDR3 nucleotides: TGTGCCAGCAGCTTCTACCTGACTAGCAGCACAGATACGCAGTATTTT.

This rearrangement joins TRBV7-3 to TRBJ2-7; D gene unclear. V lost 0 bases to trimming and J lost 10 bases, with 16 bases between them. CDR1 SGHTA and CDR2 FQGTGA come from the germline V gene. The CDR3 is made up of 14 amino acids. The CDR3 sequence is CASSLTSGQSTQYF. In nucleotides, the CDR3 is TGTGCCAGCAGCTTAACGTCGGGTCAGTCTACACAGTACTTC.

This chain uses TRBV28 with TRBJ1-2; 10 bases agree with TRBD1. The CDR3 is made up of 17 amino acids. V shed 5 bases and J 3 bases; nucleotides not matched to a gene: 12. Germline V lookup: CDR1 MDHEN, CDR2 SYDVKM. CDR3 sequence (DNA): TGTGCCAGCAGTCGTCCCGGGACAGGGGCGGGGTACTATGGCTACACCTTC. Protein product: CASSRPGTGAGYYGYTF.